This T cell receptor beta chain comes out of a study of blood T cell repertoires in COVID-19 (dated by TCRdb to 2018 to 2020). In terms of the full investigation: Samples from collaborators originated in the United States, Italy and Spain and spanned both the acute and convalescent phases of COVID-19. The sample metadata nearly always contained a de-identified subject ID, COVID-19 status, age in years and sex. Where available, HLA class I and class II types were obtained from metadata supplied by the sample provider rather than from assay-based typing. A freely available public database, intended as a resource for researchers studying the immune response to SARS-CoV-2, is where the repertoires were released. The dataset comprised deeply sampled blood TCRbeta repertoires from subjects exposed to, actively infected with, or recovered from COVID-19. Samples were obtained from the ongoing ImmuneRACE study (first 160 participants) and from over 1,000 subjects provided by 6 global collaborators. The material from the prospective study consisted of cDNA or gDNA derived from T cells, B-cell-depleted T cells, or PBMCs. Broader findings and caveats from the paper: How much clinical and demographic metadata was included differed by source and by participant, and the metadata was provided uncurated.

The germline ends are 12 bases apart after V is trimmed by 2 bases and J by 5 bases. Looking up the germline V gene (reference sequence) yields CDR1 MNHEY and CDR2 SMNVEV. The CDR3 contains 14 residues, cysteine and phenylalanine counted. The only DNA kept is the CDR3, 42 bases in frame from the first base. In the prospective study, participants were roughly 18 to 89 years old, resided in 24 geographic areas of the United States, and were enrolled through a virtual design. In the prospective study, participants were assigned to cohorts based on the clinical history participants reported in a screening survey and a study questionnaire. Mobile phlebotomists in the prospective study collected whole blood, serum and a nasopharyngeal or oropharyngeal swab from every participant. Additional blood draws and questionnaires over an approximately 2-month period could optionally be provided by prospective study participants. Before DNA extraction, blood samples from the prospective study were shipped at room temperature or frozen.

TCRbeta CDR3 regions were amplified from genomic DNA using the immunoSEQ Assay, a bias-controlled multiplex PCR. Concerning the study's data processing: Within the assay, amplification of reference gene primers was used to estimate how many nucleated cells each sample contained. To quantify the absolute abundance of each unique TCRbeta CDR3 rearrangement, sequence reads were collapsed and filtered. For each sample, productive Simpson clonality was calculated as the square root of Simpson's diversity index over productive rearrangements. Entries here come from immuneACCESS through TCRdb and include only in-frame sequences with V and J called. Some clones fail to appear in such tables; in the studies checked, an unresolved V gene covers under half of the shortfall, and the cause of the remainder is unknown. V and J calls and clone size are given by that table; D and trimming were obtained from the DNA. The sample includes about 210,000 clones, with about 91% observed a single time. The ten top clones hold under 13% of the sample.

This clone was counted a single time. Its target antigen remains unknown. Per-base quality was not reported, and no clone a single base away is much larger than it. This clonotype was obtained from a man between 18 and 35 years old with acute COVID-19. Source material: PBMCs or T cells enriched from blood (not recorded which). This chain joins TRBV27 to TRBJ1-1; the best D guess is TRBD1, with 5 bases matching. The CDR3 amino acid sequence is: CASSLGVAGTEAFF. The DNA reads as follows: TGTGCCAGCAGTTTAGGGGTGGCAGGGACTGAAGCTTTCTTT.